Below, one TCR beta chain is given with its context. This sample was included in a study of control samples from healthy donors and cancer patients. CDR3 length: 15 amino acids. Per germline, CDR1 LGHNA and CDR2 YNFKEQ. V was trimmed by 3 bases and J by 4 bases, leaving 13 bases between them. Generated by immunoSEQ multiplex PCR, the TCRdb table keeps only in-frame clones and is missing some. Altogether approximately 160,000 clones are present, approximately 90% being singletons, with the ten largest covering approximately 0.7%. This receptor was identified in a woman in her thirties in good health. The chain recombines TRBV4-2 with TRBJ1-5; D gene uncertain. Sample: blood. The CDR3 is CASSQEVEGNQPQHF. The CDR3 coding sequence is TGTGCCAGCAGCCAGGAAGTCGAGGGTAATCAGCCCCAGCATTTT.